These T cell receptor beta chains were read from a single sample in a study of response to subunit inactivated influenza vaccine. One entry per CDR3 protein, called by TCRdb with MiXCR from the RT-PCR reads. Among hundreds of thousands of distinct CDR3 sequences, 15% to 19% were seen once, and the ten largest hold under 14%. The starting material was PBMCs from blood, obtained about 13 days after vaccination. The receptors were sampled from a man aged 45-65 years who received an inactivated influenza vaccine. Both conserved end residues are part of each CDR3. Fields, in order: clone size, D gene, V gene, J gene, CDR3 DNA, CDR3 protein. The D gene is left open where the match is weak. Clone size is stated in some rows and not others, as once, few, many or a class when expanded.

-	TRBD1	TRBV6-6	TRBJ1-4	TGTGCCAGCCGACAGGGGAATGAAAAACTGTTTTTT	CASRQGNEKLFF
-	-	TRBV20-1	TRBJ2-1	TGCAGTGCTGGAACAGGGAACTTCAATGAGCAGTTCTTC	CSAGTGNFNEQFF
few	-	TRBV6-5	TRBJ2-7	TGTGCCAGCAGTTACATTGGCGAGCAGTACTTC	CASSYIGEQYF
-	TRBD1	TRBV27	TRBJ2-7	TGTGCCAGCAGTCCAAACCCGACAGGGATGTACGAGCAGTACTTC	CASSPNPTGMYEQYF
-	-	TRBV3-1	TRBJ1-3	TGTGCCAGCAGCCAAGGCGGGGGGGCAGGAAACACCATATATTTT	CASSQGGGAGNTIYF
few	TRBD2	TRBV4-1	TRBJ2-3	TGCGCCAGCAGCCGAGAAGCTAGCGGGGGCTCAGATACGCAGTATTTT	CASSREASGGSDTQYF
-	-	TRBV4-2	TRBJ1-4	TGTGCCAGCAGCCAAGATCGAACTGACAACGAAAAACTGTTTTTT	CASSQDRTDNEKLFF
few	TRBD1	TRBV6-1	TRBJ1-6	TGTGCCAGCAGTCTTAACAGGGGGGATTCACCCCTCCACTTT	CASSLNRGDSPLHF
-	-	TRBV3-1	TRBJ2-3	TGTGCCAGCAGCCAACTCACTCTCAGTACTAGCCCGGCAGATACGCAGTATTTT	CASSQLTLSTSPADTQYF
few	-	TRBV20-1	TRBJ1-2	TGCAGTGCTAGAATCTGGGACACTGCCAAGTTC	CSARIWDTAKF
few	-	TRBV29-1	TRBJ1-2	TGCAGCGTTGAAGATGACATCGGGGTTAACTATGGCTACACCTTC	CSVEDDIGVNYGYTF
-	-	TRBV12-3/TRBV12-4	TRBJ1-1	TGTGCCAGCAGTTTGGAGTACACGAACACTGAAGCTTTCTTT	CASSLEYTNTEAFF
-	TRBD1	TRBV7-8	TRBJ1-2	TGTGCCAGCAGCTTAGCGGACAGGGGAGTTGGCTACACCTTC	CASSLADRGVGYTF
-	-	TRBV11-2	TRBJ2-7	TGTGCCAGCAGACTTAGGGGACATACAAGCTCCTACGAGCAGTACTTC	CASRLRGHTSSYEQYF
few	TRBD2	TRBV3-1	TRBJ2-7	TGTGCCAGCAGCCCGACAGGAGCGGGGGCCTCCTACGAGCAGTACTTC	CASSPTGAGASYEQYF
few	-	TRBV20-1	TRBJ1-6	TGCAGTGCCAGGGAGCAGCCAAATAATTCACCCCTCCACTTT	CSAREQPNNSPLHF
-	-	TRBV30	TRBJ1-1	TGTGCCTGGAGTGGAGCACCCCGGTGGGGCACTGAAGCTTTCTTT	CAWSGAPRWGTEAFF
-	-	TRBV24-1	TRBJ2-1	TGTGCCACCAGTGATTCGGACCGCCTGAGGCAGTTCTTC	CATSDSDRLRQFF
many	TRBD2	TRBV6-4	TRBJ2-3	TGTGCCAGCAGTGGGGTAGCGGGAAAAGAAGATACGCAGTATTTT	CASSGVAGKEDTQYF
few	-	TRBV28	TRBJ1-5	TGTGCCAGCAGTTTGGCGCAGGTCGGTCAGCCCCAGCATTTT	CASSLAQVGQPQHF
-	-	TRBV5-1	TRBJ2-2	TGCGCCAGCAGCTCCTCGGGACACAGCACCGGGGAGCTGTTTTTT	CASSSSGHSTGELFF
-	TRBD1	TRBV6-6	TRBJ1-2	TGTGCCAGCAACCGACAGGGGAACTATGGCTACACCTTC	CASNRQGNYGYTF
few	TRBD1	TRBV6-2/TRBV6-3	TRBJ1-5	TGTGCCAGCAGCGTACTCCTCAGGGGGCGAAATCAGCCCCAGCATTTT	CASSVLLRGRNQPQHF
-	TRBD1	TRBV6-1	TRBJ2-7	TGTGCCAGCAGGACCCCAGGGGGCTCGGGCGAGCAGTACTTC	CASRTPGGSGEQYF
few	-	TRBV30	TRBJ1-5	TGTGCCTGGAGCTTCGGAGGCAGGGTTGGTCAGCCCCAGCATTTT	CAWSFGGRVGQPQHF
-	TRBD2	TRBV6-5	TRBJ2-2	TGTGCCAGCAGTTACTCAGGCGGGAGATTGTACACCGGGGAGCTGTTTTTT	CASSYSGGRLYTGELFF
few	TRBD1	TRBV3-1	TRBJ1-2	TGTGCCAGCAGCCAAGTGGGACAGGGTAGGATCCACACCTTC	CASSQVGQGRIHTF